What follows are 25 T cell receptor beta chains derived from one specimen sequenced in a study of cytomegalovirus exposure and HLA in healthy donors. The PCR had 60 Vbeta and 13 Jbeta primers. TCRdb keeps only in-frame clones here, not all; method: immunoSEQ multiplex PCR. The sample consists of over 75,000 clones, approximately 85% of them appearing once. The sequenced material came from PBMCs. The receptors derive from a man aged 30-40 years in good health and CMV-seropositive.

V and J are TRBV6-5 and TRBJ1-2; a possible D gene is TRBD1 (6 bases). Trimming pared 6 bases from V and 5 bases from J, leaving 16 bases between. Germline V gene data show CDR1 as MNHEY and CDR2 as SVGAGI. This CDR3 comprises 14 residues. CDR3 in amino acids: CASSKGQTGYGYTF. The CDR3 DNA reads as TGTGCCAGCAGCAAGGGGCAAACAGGGTATGGCTACACCTTC.

The chain uses TRBV7-9 and TRBJ2-1; 9 positions agree with TRBD1. CDR1 is SEHNR and CDR2 is FQNEAQ in the germline V gene (reference sequence). V was clipped by 4 bases and J by 3 bases; unmatched bases: 1. There are 14 residues in the CDR3. The CDR3 DNA reads as TGTGCCAGCAGCTCGGGACAGGGCTACAATGAGCAGTTCTTC. Translation: CASSSGQGYNEQFF.

This clone was found a few times. The chain uses TRBV9 and TRBJ1-3; D is unclear. The V gene's germline CDR1 is SGDLS and CDR2 YYNGEE. This CDR3 contains 17 residues. Trimming removed 0 bases from V and 0 bases from J, with 13 bases in between. CDR3: CASSVELHYDSGNTIYF. The CDR3 nucleotides read TGTGCCAGCAGCGTAGAATTGCACTATGACTCTGGAAACACCATATATTTT.

This clone has just a few counts. The chain couples TRBV29-1 to TRBJ1-2; D is possibly TRBD1 (6 bases). Germline loops: CDR1 SQVTM, CDR2 ANQGSEA. With 7 bases removed from V and 0 bases from J, the gap between germline ends came to 12 bases. The length of the CDR3 is 13 residues. The CDR3 region has the DNA TGCAGCGCCCTAGAGGGGGCTAACTATGGCTACACCTTC. Protein: CSALEGANYGYTF.

The rearrangement links TRBV10-3 to TRBJ2-1; TRBD2 is a possible D gene (5 bases). The V and J ends lost 6 bases and 5 bases respectively, with 11 bases between them. Germline V gives CDR1 ENHRY, CDR2 SYGVKD. The CDR3 covers 13 residues. The CDR3 DNA reads as TGTGCCATCAGGCCTGCCGGGGACAATGAGCAGTTCTTC. It is translated as CAIRPAGDNEQFF.

The chain joins TRBV6-1 to TRBJ2-7; 9 nucleotides align to TRBD1. The CDR3 runs to 13 residues. Germline CDR1 reads MNHNS; CDR2 reads SASEGT. J gave up 3 bases and V 8 bases, and 5 bases lay outside the gene matches. The CDR3 DNA reads as TGTGCCAGCCAAACAGGGGGCTTCTACGAGCAGTACTTC. It specifies CASQTGGFYEQYF.

This clone appeared a few times. The V and J genes are TRBV10-2 and TRBJ1-1; 8 nucleotides agree with TRBD1. Germline V lookup: CDR1 WSHSY, CDR2 SAAADI. The V gene end was trimmed by 3 bases and the J gene end by 4 bases; junction bases not matched to a gene: 13. The CDR3 contains 17 residues. CDR3 residues: CASSDVTGEEGFTEAFF. The CDR3, as DNA: TGCGCCAGCAGTGATGTGACAGGGGAAGAGGGTTTCACTGAAGCTTTCTTT.

Concerning this clone itself: Additional DNA sequences in this sample encode the identical CDR3. The chain joins TRBV6-5 to TRBJ2-5, with 7 nucleotides matching TRBD2. This CDR3 spans 14 amino acids. The germline CDR1 and CDR2 sequences are MNHEY and SVGAGI. Germline trimming cut 4 bases from V and 7 bases from J; bases unmatched to any gene: 9. The CDR3 here is CASSSPTSRGTQYF. The CDR3 DNA follows: TGTGCCAGCAGTTCCCCGACTAGCCGAGGGACCCAGTACTTC.

V usage is TRBV13 and J usage is TRBJ2-1; D perhaps matches TRBD1 (5 bases). The CDR3 has 16 amino acids. Germline CDR1 is PRHDT and CDR2 is FYEKMQ (reference sequence). V was shortened by 4 bases and J by 5 bases, with 18 bases between the two germline ends. In DNA, the CDR3 is TGTGCCAGCAGCTCTTACAGGTTACCCTCGGACAATGAGCAGTTCTTC. Translated: CASSSYRLPSDNEQFF.

This rearrangement joins TRBV13 to TRBJ2-1, with 10 positions matching TRBD2. The germline CDR1 and CDR2 sequences are PRHDT and FYEKMQ (reference sequence). V was clipped by 1 base and J by 6 bases; unmatched bases: 15. There are 19 residues in the CDR3. The CDR3 sequence: CASSLEHRGLAATINEQFF. In DNA form, the CDR3 reads TGTGCCAGCAGCTTAGAGCATCGAGGACTAGCGGCTACAATCAATGAGCAGTTCTTC.

The DNA for the CDR3 is TGCGCCAGCAGCCCAGGACAGGGCGTTTATGGCTACACCTTC. This translates into CASSPGQGVYGYTF. The chain combines TRBV5-1 with TRBJ1-2, with 8 bases lining up with TRBD1. This CDR3 is 14 amino acids long. In germline, CDR1 is SGHRS, CDR2 YFSETQ. Unmatched junction bases numbered 7, after V lost 4 bases and J lost 5 bases.

The chain combines TRBV15 with TRBJ2-1; the match to TRBD2 covers 9 bases. The germline V gene encodes CDR1 LNHNV and CDR2 YYDKDF (reference sequence). Trimming removed 3 bases from V and 7 bases from J; junction bases left unmatched: 13. This CDR3 contains 17 residues. The CDR3 nucleotides read TGTGCCACCAGCAGCAGACTTTATAGCGGGAGTTGGAATGAGCAGTTCTTC. This translates into CATSSRLYSGSWNEQFF.

A few counts support this clone. This chain uses TRBV6-5 with TRBJ1-1, with D possibly matching TRBD1 (5 bases). The CDR3 runs to 14 residues. The germline gives CDR1 MNHEY, CDR2 SVGAGI. Trimming took off 2 bases at V and 7 bases at J, with 14 bases between the two ends. CDR3 loop: CASSYNGQGGEAFF. Here the CDR3 DNA reads TGTGCCAGCAGTTACAACGGGCAGGGTGGTGAAGCTTTCTTT.

The chain links TRBV28 to TRBJ2-1; 12 bases are a match to TRBD2. The CDR3 length is 15 residues. Germline lookup yields CDR1 MDHEN and CDR2 SYDVKM. Unmatched junction bases numbered 2, after V lost 4 bases and J lost 4 bases. This CDR3 reads CASSSLAGGYNEQFF. DNA of the CDR3: TGTGCCAGCAGTTCACTAGCGGGAGGTTACAATGAGCAGTTCTTC. The whole variable domain, filled in from reference TRBV28 and TRBJ2-1, reads DVKVTQSSRYLVKRTGEKVFLECVQDMDHENMFWYRQDPGLGLRLIYFSYDVKMKEKGDIPEGYSVSREKKERFSLILESASTNQTSMYLCASSSLAGGYNEQFFGPGTRLTVL.

This chain links TRBV12-2 with TRBJ2-5; the table's TRBD2 call for D was not verified on the DNA. The end of the DNA aligns better with TRBJ2-7, so the J call may be wrong. TRBV12-2 is described as a pseudogene. CDR3 size: 21 residues. The CDR3 here is CASRLGPGREGAGGHTYEQYF. The CDR3 coding sequence is TGTGCAAGTCGCTTAGGCCCGGGACGTGAGGGGGCGGGAGGGCACACCTACGAGCAGTACTTC.

The table lists this clone with a count of one. V gene TRBV9 combines with J gene TRBJ2-7; D is possibly TRBD2 (5 bases). The CDR3 extends over 15 amino acids. Germline V gene lookup returns CDR1 SGDLS and CDR2 YYNGEE. V was pared by 0 bases and J by 3 bases, with 13 bases between. The chain's CDR3 is CASSVAASRDYEQYF. The CDR3, as DNA: TGTGCCAGCAGCGTAGCGGCTAGCCGAGACTACGAGCAGTACTTC.

The chain carries TRBV6-5 and TRBJ1-2, with 9 bases fitting TRBD1. The CDR3 contains 16 residues. The V gene's germline CDR1 is MNHEY and CDR2 SVGAGI. The V gene end was trimmed by 2 bases and the J gene end by 7 bases; junction bases not matched to a gene: 11. The CDR3 DNA sequence: TGTGCCAGCAGTTACCAATTACAGGGGGCTTTGGGTGGCTACACCTTC. This encodes CASSYQLQGALGGYTF.

The CDR3 nucleotides are TGTGCCAGCAGCCACCCACAGAGAGCTAACTATGGCTACACCTTC. Protein product: CASSHPQRANYGYTF. The chain joins TRBV9 to TRBJ1-2, with D unresolved. CDR1 is SGDLS, CDR2 YYNGEE, per germline. The ends were cut back, 4 bases at V and 0 bases at J, with 13 bases in the middle. The CDR3 spans 15 residues.

The J gene is TRBJ2-1, the V gene TRBV11-3, with D maybe TRBD2 (5 bases). V lost 1 base, J lost 1 base, and 8 bases lay in between. CDR3 length: 15 residues. CDR1 is SGHNT and CDR2 is YENEEA in the germline V gene. This CDR3 reads CASSLGRTSYNEQFF. The CDR3 coding sequence is TGTGCCAGCAGCTTAGGGCGGACTTCCTACAATGAGCAGTTCTTC. Together with reference TRBV11-3 and TRBJ2-1, the CDR3 gives the full variable domain: EAGVVQSPRYKIIEKKQPVAFWCNPISGHNTLYWYLQNLGQGPELLIRYENEEAVDDSQLPKDRFSAERLKGVDSTLKIQPAELGDSAVYLCASSLGRTSYNEQFFGPGTRLTVL.

The chain is built from TRBV28 and TRBJ1-5, with 9 bases lining up with TRBD1. The junction had 7 bases not matched to a gene; V was cut back by 5 bases and J by 2 bases. The CDR3 is made up of 16 amino acids. Germline V gives CDR1 MDHEN, CDR2 SYDVKM. CDR3 sequence reads: CASSSRQGVRNQPQHF. The CDR3 DNA reads as TGTGCCAGCAGTAGCCGACAGGGGGTTCGCAATCAGCCCCAGCATTTT. Complete variable domain (other parts from reference TRBV28 and TRBJ1-5): DVKVTQSSRYLVKRTGEKVFLECVQDMDHENMFWYRQDPGLGLRLIYFSYDVKMKEKGDIPEGYSVSREKKERFSLILESASTNQTSMYLCASSSRQGVRNQPQHFGDGTRLSIL.

The rearrangement joins TRBV14 to TRBJ2-7, with 8 bases fitting TRBD2. This CDR3 has 14 amino acids. V trimming: 2 bases; J trimming: 4 bases; junction bases outside the gene matches: 4. The germline V gene encodes CDR1 SGHDN and CDR2 FVKESK. CDR3 DNA sequence: TGTGCCAGCAGCCAACCGGGACTAGGATACGAGCAGTACTTC. It is translated as CASSQPGLGYEQYF. Full variable domain (missing parts from reference TRBV14 and TRBJ2-7): EAGVTQFPSHSVIEKGQTVTLRCDPISGHDNLYWYRRVMGKEIKFLLHFVKESKQDESGMPNNRFLAERTGGTYSTLKVQPAELEDSGVYFCASSQPGLGYEQYFGPGTRLTVT.

The chain recombines TRBV18 with TRBJ2-2; D is perhaps TRBD2 (6 bases). V was pared by 0 bases and J by 6 bases, with 11 bases between. The CDR3 runs to 15 residues. In germline, CDR1 is KGHSH, CDR2 LQKENI. CDR3 region: CASSPPLAGSGELFF. In DNA, the CDR3 is TGTGCCAGCTCACCACCCCTGGCGGGGTCCGGGGAGCTGTTTTTT.

The chain has TRBV25-1 and TRBJ2-2; 13 bases fit TRBD2. This CDR3 has 15 amino acids. CDR1 MGHDK and CDR2 SYGVNS come from the germline V gene. With V trimmed by 5 bases and J by 8 bases, 5 bases remained unmatched. The CDR3 region is CASSTTSGRSGELFF. CDR3 sequence (DNA): TGTGCCAGCAGTACGACTAGCGGGAGGAGTGGGGAGCTGTTTTTT.

This clone was counted a single time. CDR3: CASIPGQGNEQFF. In DNA form, the CDR3 reads TGCGCCAGCATACCGGGACAGGGAAATGAGCAGTTCTTC. The V and J genes are TRBV10-2 and TRBJ2-1; 9 bases align to TRBD1. Per germline, CDR1 WSHSY and CDR2 SAAADI. The CDR3 extends over 13 amino acids. The trim removed 7 bases at V and 7 bases at J, leaving 5 bases unmatched.

The chain has TRBV5-4 and TRBJ2-5, with 15 nucleotides matching TRBD2. The length of the CDR3 is 16 residues. Per germline, CDR1 SGHNT and CDR2 YYREEE (reference sequence). V shed 3 bases and J 2 bases; nucleotides not matched to a gene: 2. CDR3 residues: CASSWGLAGGQETQYF. In nucleotides, the CDR3 is TGTGCCAGCAGCTGGGGACTAGCGGGAGGACAAGAGACCCAGTACTTC.